This T cell receptor beta chain comes out of a study of T-cell reconstitution after alpha-beta-depleted transplantation in children (dated by TCRdb to the mid-2010s). For context, the study as a whole: The study quantitatively tracked T-cell immune reconstitution after TCRalphabeta/CD19-depleted allogeneic hematopoietic cell transplantation in children using TCR repertoire profiling. The study at large found these results: The apparently early alphabetaT-cell count recovery about two months after transplant was reportedly dependent on only several hundred rapidly expanded clones derived from non-depleted graft cells. The frequencies of hyperexpanded clones fell over the following months, and after one year, T-cell counts and TCRbeta diversity were mostly attributed to newly produced T cells. The high TCRbeta diversity at day 60 in some patients was ascribed to recipient T cells and intrathymic progenitors that had survived conditioning.

This clonotype has at least ten counts. The specificity of this receptor is unknown. Base qualities are missing; no much larger clone stands one base away. CDR1 MNHEY and CDR2 SVGAGI are derived from the germline V gene. V is shortened by 0 bases, J by 0 bases, and the region joining them spans 10 bases. Taken from cysteine to phenylalanine, the CDR3 has 16 residues. Kept here is only the CDR3 DNA, which spans 48 bases and is read in frame from base 1. The time point label of this sample denotes: day 60 (about 2 months) after transplantation. The meaning of the sample's treatment or condition label: allogeneic hematopoietic cell transplantation with graft depleted of TCRalphabeta T cells and CD19 B cells. The children who served as transplant recipients had been given grafts of TCRalphabeta/CD19-depleted allogeneic hematopoietic cells. Libraries were made using PCR. Instrument on record: Illumina HiSeq 2500. Molecular barcoding was employed in the preparation of TCR libraries, with unique molecular identifiers being used to normalize TCRbeta repertoire quantification. TCRdb took the public reads, trimmed them with fastp at Q25, ran MiXCR for clone calling and kept in-frame beta chains. One record per CDR3 amino acid sequence lists the most common genes and DNA. A total of about 100,000 distinct CDR3 sequences appear in this sample, approximately 6% of them only once. The top ten clones comprise about 6% of the sample.

This receptor was obtained from a female patient aged 2 to 10 who had a stem cell transplant for Fanconi anemia, so the T cells may come from the graft donor. The sequence links TRBV6-5 to TRBJ2-3; the D gene remains uncertain. Sample: PBMCs, mostly from graft donor cells, taken 60 days after TCRalphabeta/CD19-depleted stem cell transplant. CDR3 sequence: CASSYSLNPSTDTQYF. The sequence in DNA is TGTGCCAGCAGTTACTCGTTGAATCCTAGCACAGATACGCAGTATTTT.